The source of this T cell receptor beta chain is a study of T cells after yellow fever vaccination. TCRdb processed the 5' RACE reads anew with MiXCR; each CDR3 protein has one entry. The sample includes 500,000 to 650,000 distinct CDR3 sequences, roughly 12% of them seen just once. CDR3 size: 15 residues. Germline V gene lookup returns CDR1 MNHEY and CDR2 SVGAGI. Trimming took 0 bases from V and 7 from J, leaving 15 bases between them. This sample comprised PBMCs, obtained on the day of the yellow fever booster vaccination. V usage is TRBV6-5 and J usage is TRBJ2-5, with TRBD1 as a possible D gene (5 bases). The sequence was obtained from a man in his thirties or forties who received the YFV17D yellow fever vaccine. The CDR3 loop reads CASSYSDSVDGTQYF. The CDR3 bases are TGTGCCAGCAGTTACTCAGACAGCGTGGACGGGACCCAGTACTTC.